Detailed here is one TCR beta chain. The CDR3 loop spans 18 amino acids. V gave up 1 base and J gave up 5 bases; unmatched junction bases: 11. Germline V gives CDR1 SGHVS, CDR2 FNYEAQ. This entry belongs to a study of blood T cell repertoires in COVID-19. The overall study: The samples span acute and convalescent COVID-19 from the United States, Italy and Spain.

How the authors handled the data: Estimated nucleated cell counts came from reference gene primer amplification. Clones were read by immunoSEQ multiplex PCR, and TCRdb kept only the in-frame ones, dropping some. Clonal size and the V and J genes are those of that table, whereas D and trimming came from the DNA. Of about 250,000 clones listed, 70% to 90% are singletons. The TCR comes from a young man with active or convalescent COVID-19. The sequenced sample was peripheral blood. The V call is TRBV7-6, the J call TRBJ2-2; 9 bases match TRBD2. The CDR3 loop reads CASSLVSSAGGPTGELFF. The DNA for the CDR3 is TGTGCCAGCAGCTTAGTGTCCTCAGCGGGGGGCCCTACCGGGGAGCTGTTTTTT.